A selection of T cell receptor beta chains follows, all from one sample in a study of blood T cell repertoires in COVID-19. The protocol was immunoSEQ multiplex PCR, while the TCRdb copy is restricted to in-frame clones and leaves out a portion. The sample holds roughly 320,000 clones; around 92% are singletons and the top ten take about 1.7%. What was sequenced was peripheral blood. The source of these receptors is a woman aged 30 to 39 with COVID-19, enrolled during active disease. Each CDR3 is given without its conserved first and last residue.

V gene	J gene	CDR3 protein
TRBV7-9	TRBJ2-5	ASSLARLETQY
TRBV2	TRBJ1-1	ASSPQDTEAF
TRBV28	TRBJ1-1	ASIAWDIGEAF
TRBV30	TRBJ2-7	AWSAGFGNEQY
TRBV5-1	TRBJ1-6	ASSPGGDSISPLH
TRBV20-1	TRBJ2-3	SASFPRDNQY
TRBV18	TRBJ2-3	ASSPNTDTQY
TRBV18	TRBJ2-5	ASSPGSGETQY
TRBV14	TRBJ2-3	ASRGRGRTDTQY
TRBV18	TRBJ1-2	ASSPRDSANYGYT
TRBV2	TRBJ2-1	ASSAGLAALTQF
TRBV9	TRBJ2-7	ASSGWDSYEQY
TRBV24-1	TRBJ1-4	ATSEGRGTTNEKLF
TRBV6-1	TRBJ1-4	ASSEVPGTGEKLF
TRBV11-3	TRBJ1-1	ASSLRGTGNTEAF
TRBV6-2/TRBV6-3	TRBJ1-6	ASSLGRENSPLH